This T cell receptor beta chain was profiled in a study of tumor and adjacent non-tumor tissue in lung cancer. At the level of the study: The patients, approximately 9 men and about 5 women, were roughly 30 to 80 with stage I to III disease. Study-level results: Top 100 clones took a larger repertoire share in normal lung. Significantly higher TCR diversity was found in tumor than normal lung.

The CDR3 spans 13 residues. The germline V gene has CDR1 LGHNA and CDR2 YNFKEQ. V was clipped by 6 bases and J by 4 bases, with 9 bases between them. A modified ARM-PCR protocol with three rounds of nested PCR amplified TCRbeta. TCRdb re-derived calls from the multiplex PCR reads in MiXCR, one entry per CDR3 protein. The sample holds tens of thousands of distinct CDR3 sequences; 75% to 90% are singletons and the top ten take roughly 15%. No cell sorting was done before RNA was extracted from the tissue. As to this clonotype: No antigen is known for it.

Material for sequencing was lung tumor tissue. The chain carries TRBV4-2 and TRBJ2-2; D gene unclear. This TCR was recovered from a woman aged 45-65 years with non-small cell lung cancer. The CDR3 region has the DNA TGTGCCAGCAGTCGAGATGGCACCGGGGAGCTGTTTTTT. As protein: CASSRDGTGELFF.